The rows below give T cell receptor beta chains drawn from one sample of a study of T cells in Graves' hyperthyroidism and ophthalmopathy. Via MiXCR, TCRdb re-called the multiplex PCR reads, giving one row per CDR3 protein. The table shows 300,000 to 350,000 distinct CDR3 sequences, with roughly 17% occurring only once. Material for sequencing was blood. The receptor source for this set is a man aged 25 to 45 with Graves' hyperthyroidism. Each CDR3 is given with its conserved first and last residue. The order of the fields is D gene, clone size, J gene, V gene, CDR3 protein, CDR3 DNA. The D gene is left open where the match is weak. Clone size is shown for a subset of rows, as once, few, many or a class of expanded clone.

>TRBD1|-|TRBJ1-1|TRBV19
CASNYLTGYTEAFF
TGTGCCAGCAACTACTTGACAGGGTACACTGAAGCTTTCTTT
>TRBD1|many|TRBJ1-6|TRBV11-2
CASSSGDSYNSPLHF
TGTGCCAGCAGTTCAGGGGACAGTTATAATTCACCCCTCCACTTT
>-|-|TRBJ2-3|TRBV6-1
CASSEVYRGNTDTQYF
TGTGCCAGCAGTGAAGTTTATAGGGGAAACACAGATACGCAGTATTTT
>-|many|TRBJ2-5|TRBV28
CASSSGGPETQYF
TGTGCCAGCAGTTCCGGGGGGCCGGAGACCCAGTACTTC
>TRBD2|few|TRBJ2-1|TRBV27
CASSSRGRASYNEQFF
TGTGCCAGCAGTTCCCGCGGGAGGGCCTCCTACAATGAGCAGTTCTTC
>-|many|TRBJ2-7|TRBV30
CAFHPQDLVAPYEQYF
TGTGCCTTCCACCCCCAAGATCTAGTGGCGCCCTACGAGCAGTACTTC
>-|many|TRBJ1-1|TRBV3-1
CASSQVRAVDTEAFF
TGTGCCAGCAGCCAAGTTCGGGCCGTGGACACTGAAGCTTTCTTT
>TRBD2|many|TRBJ2-3|TRBV15
CATSRGGLAGPDTQYF
TGTGCCACCAGCAGAGGAGGACTAGCGGGACCAGATACGCAGTATTTT
>-|many|TRBJ2-1|TRBV7-3
CASSLDPGHHNEQFF
TGTGCCAGCAGCTTAGATCCAGGACACCACAATGAGCAGTTCTTC
>-|-|TRBJ1-4|TRBV9
CASSERTDGEKLFF
TGTGCCAGCAGCGAACGGACAGACGGTGAAAAACTGTTTTTT
>-|many|TRBJ2-5|TRBV27
CASSSRQGGETQYF
TGTGCCAGCAGTTCAAGACAGGGAGGGGAGACCCAGTACTTC
>TRBD1|few|TRBJ2-7|TRBV5-1
CASSPGTGTLSEQYF
TGCGCCAGCAGCCCTGGGACAGGGACCCTCTCAGAGCAGTACTTC
>-|many|TRBJ1-1|TRBV5-1
CASSWDASRGTEAFF
TGCGCCAGCAGCTGGGACGCCTCCCGGGGCACTGAAGCTTTCTTT
>TRBD1|-|TRBJ1-2|TRBV5-4
CASSLGQGSSMDGYTF
TGTGCCAGCAGCTTGGGACAGGGAAGTAGTATGGATGGCTACACCTTC
>-|-|TRBJ1-2|TRBV27
CASSFSRLGYGYTF
TGTGCCAGCAGTTTCTCACGGCTGGGCTATGGCTACACCTTC
>TRBD1|-|TRBJ2-7|TRBV29-1
CSAEGTGGREQYF
TGCAGCGCCGAGGGGACAGGGGGCCGGGAGCAGTACTTC
>-|many|TRBJ2-3|TRBV2
CASSYSGSTDTQYF
TGTGCCAGCAGTTACAGCGGGAGCACAGATACGCAGTATTTT
>TRBD1|many|TRBJ1-6|TRBV7-9
CASRRTGHNSPLHF
TGTGCCAGCAGGCGGACAGGGCATAATTCACCCCTCCACTTT
>-|many|TRBJ2-7|TRBV7-9
CASSLHSTGSYEQYF
TGTGCCAGCAGCTTACACTCGACAGGCTCCTACGAGCAGTACTTC
>-|few|TRBJ2-3|TRBV4-2
CASSFEGLVDTQYF
TGTGCCAGCAGCTTTGAGGGTCTGGTGGATACGCAGTATTTT
>TRBD1|many|TRBJ2-1|TRBV2
CAGTGSLGNNEQFF
TGTGCCGGGACAGGGTCTCTTGGAAACAATGAGCAGTTCTTC
>TRBD1|few|TRBJ1-2|TRBV12-3/TRBV12-4
CASSWDSYDYTF
TGTGCCAGCAGTTGGGACAGCTATGACTACACCTTC
>TRBD2|-|TRBJ2-4|TRBV4-1
CASSQATSGRAGAKNIQYF
TGCGCCAGCAGCCAAGCGACTAGCGGGAGGGCCGGGGCCAAAAACATTCAGTACTTC
>-|-|TRBJ1-1|TRBV7-9
CASSLTEMNTEAFF
TGTGCCAGCAGCTTAACAGAGATGAACACTGAAGCTTTCTTT
>TRBD1|few|TRBJ2-2|TRBV20-1
CSARDYLQGLGTGELFF
TGCAGTGCTAGAGACTACCTACAGGGGCTGGGCACCGGGGAGCTGTTTTTT
>TRBD2|-|TRBJ2-1|TRBV11-2
CASSSQGSGSLHEQFF
TGTGCCAGCAGCTCGCAAGGGAGCGGGAGTTTGCATGAGCAGTTCTTC
>-|many|TRBJ1-1|TRBV7-8
CASSLVVGNTEAFF
TGTGCCAGCAGCTTGGTAGTGGGAAACACTGAAGCTTTCTTT
>-|few|TRBJ1-5|TRBV18
CASSPPYREGNQPQHF
TGTGCCAGCTCACCACCGTACAGGGAAGGGAATCAGCCCCAGCATTTT
>-|-|TRBJ2-1|TRBV9
CASSPGGGREQFF
TGTGCCAGCAGCCCTGGGGGAGGTCGTGAGCAGTTCTTC
>-|-|TRBJ2-3|TRBV5-8
CASSFYICSADRGSADTQYF
-
>-|few|TRBJ2-2|TRBV9
CASSVGGGARFTGELFF
TGTGCCAGCAGCGTAGGAGGGGGGGCGCGTTTCACCGGGGAGCTGTTTTTT
>-|once|TRBJ1-1|TRBV28
CASSLDGQKNTEAFF
TGTGCCAGCAGCTTAGATGGGCAGAAGAACACTGAAGCTTTCTTT
>-|-|TRBJ2-4|TRBV6-5
CASSYSKGQGGIQYF
TGTGCCAGCAGTTACTCGAAGGGTCAGGGGGGCATTCAGTACTTC
>-|-|TRBJ2-1|TRBV12-5
CASAPPPSMGNAYNEQFF
TGTGCTAGTGCCCCACCCCCTTCGATGGGGAATGCCTACAATGAGCAGTTCTTC
>-|few|TRBJ2-5|TRBV12-3/TRBV12-4
CASSAGYAYQETQYF
TGTGCCAGCAGTGCGGGCTATGCTTACCAAGAGACCCAGTACTTC
>TRBD1|few|TRBJ2-6|TRBV5-1
CASSLGQGAGGSGANVLTF
TGCGCCAGCAGCCTGGGACAGGGGGCCGGAGGGTCTGGGGCCAACGTCCTGACTTTC
>TRBD2|many|TRBJ2-7|TRBV28
CASSNTSGKSYEQYF
TGTGCCAGCAGTAACACTAGCGGGAAGTCCTACGAGCAGTACTTC
>-|-|TRBJ2-7|TRBV6-5
CASSYDREQYF
TGTGCCAGCAGTTATGACCGCGAGCAGTACTTC
>-|-|TRBJ1-6|TRBV4-1
CASSQEAGSPLHF
TGCGCCAGCAGCCAAGAAGCGGGGTCACCCCTCCACTTT
>TRBD1|many|TRBJ1-4|TRBV11-2
CASSPTGGNEKLFF
TGTGCCAGCAGCCCGACAGGGGGTAACGAAAAACTGTTTTTT
>TRBD1|many|TRBJ1-5|TRBV6-1
CASSANRDRLEPSNQPQHF
TGTGCCAGCAGCGCAAACCGGGACAGGTTAGAGCCAAGCAATCAGCCCCAGCATTTT
>-|-|TRBJ2-1|TRBV9
CASSLMDPADEQFF
TGTGCCAGCAGCTTGATGGACCCGGCAGATGAGCAGTTCTTC
>TRBD1|many|TRBJ2-7|TRBV5-1
CASSWDRGYEQYF
TGCGCCAGCAGCTGGGACAGGGGCTACGAGCAGTACTTC
>-|few|TRBJ2-3|TRBV5-6
CASSLRDQSTDTQYF
TGTGCCAGCAGCTTGAGGGACCAAAGCACAGATACGCAGTATTTT
>-|few|TRBJ2-1|TRBV7-9
CARAGLDNEQFF
TGTGCCAGGGCTGGGTTGGACAATGAGCAGTTCTTC
>TRBD2|-|TRBJ2-1|TRBV3-1
CASSQIRGLAGGLNEQFF
TGTGCCAGCAGCCAAATTAGGGGACTAGCGGGAGGTCTCAATGAGCAGTTCTTC
>-|many|TRBJ2-3|TRBV28
CASRETTDTQYF
TGTGCCAGCAGGGAGACCACAGATACGCAGTATTTT
>TRBD1|many|TRBJ2-1|TRBV12-3/TRBV12-4
CASSSPTGGSYNEQFF
TGTGCCAGCAGTTCCCCTACAGGGGGCTCCTACAATGAGCAGTTCTTC
>-|many|TRBJ2-5|TRBV13
CASSLSAKETQYF
TGTGCCAGCAGCTTATCGGCGAAAGAGACCCAGTACTTC
>TRBD2|few|TRBJ2-1|TRBV13
CASSRTGLAGVDEQFF
TGTGCCAGCAGCCGAACCGGACTAGCGGGAGTAGATGAGCAGTTCTTC
>-|-|TRBJ2-7|TRBV5-1
CASSHDRTDVSEQYF
TGCGCCAGCAGCCACGACAGGACCGATGTCTCCGAGCAGTACTTC
>TRBD2|few|TRBJ2-1|TRBV10-1
CASMSGLADEQFF
TGCGCCAGCATGTCGGGACTAGCGGATGAGCAGTTCTTC
>-|few|TRBJ2-1|TRBV9
CASSVAWGPTNEQFF
TGTGCCAGCAGCGTAGCTTGGGGACCTACCAATGAGCAGTTCTTC
>-|many|TRBJ1-1|TRBV24-1
CATSDPGSRAFF
TGTGCCACCAGTGACCCGGGCTCCCGAGCTTTCTTT